What follows are 27 T cell receptor beta chains derived from one specimen sequenced in a study of CD8 T cells in Susac syndrome (dated by TCRdb to 2018 to 2020). The library was prepared using the immunoSEQ multiplex PCR assay. RNA was extracted using the RNeasy kit, and roughly 0.5 to 1 ug of the RNA was reverse transcribed with random hexamers. TCRdb reran the public reads through fastp at Q25 and MiXCR, keeping productive beta chains. Records with the same CDR3 protein are collapsed into one entry carrying the most frequent genes and DNA. The sample yields around 230,000 distinct CDR3 sequences; 90% to 97% were counted once. The ten largest clones represent about 0.095% of the sample. The sample taken for sequencing was CD4+ T cells from PBMCs. These receptors all stem from a human donor with Susac syndrome.

This clonotype occurred a few times. The chain recombines TRBV25-1 with TRBJ2-7, with D hard to call. The CDR3 totals 11 residues. Germline V gene sequence: CDR1 MGHDK, CDR2 SYGVNS. V lost 4 bases to trimming and J lost 3 bases, with 4 bases between them. Here the CDR3 DNA reads TGTGCCAGCAGTGGATACTACGAGCAGTACTTC. This translates into CASSGYYEQYF.

J is TRBJ2-6 and V is TRBV28; 8 nucleotides match TRBD1. The CDR3 is 16 amino acids. Germline CDR1 and CDR2: MDHEN and SYDVKM. After removal of 2 bases from V and 0 bases from J, the junction contained 0 bases not matched to a gene. CDR3 bases: TGTGCCAGCAGTTTAGACAGGGGCTCTGGGGCCAACGTCCTGACTTTC. It specifies CASSLDRGSGANVLTF. The variable domain in full, with the rest retrieved from reference TRBV28 and TRBJ2-6, is DVKVTQSSRYLVKRTGEKVFLECVQDMDHENMFWYRQDPGLGLRLIYFSYDVKMKEKGDIPEGYSVSREKKERFSLILESASTNQTSMYLCASSLDRGSGANVLTFGAGSRLTVL.

The rearrangement uses TRBV2 and TRBJ1-2, with no clear D. Per the germline V gene, CDR1 is SNHLY and CDR2 is FYNNEI. Trimming took off 0 bases at V and 8 bases at J, with 16 bases between the two ends. CDR3 length: 15 amino acids. The chain's CDR3 is CASSEARQEVRGYTF. As DNA, the CDR3 is TGTGCCAGCAGTGAAGCACGGCAGGAGGTGAGGGGCTACACCTTC.

This chain uses TRBV6-5 with TRBJ1-3; 8 bases agree with TRBD1. J gave up 1 base and V 0 bases, and 14 bases lay outside the gene matches. Germline CDR1 is MNHEY and CDR2 is SVGAGI. This CDR3 contains 20 residues. The CDR3 coding sequence is TGTGCCAGCAGTTACTCGGGTTTTAGGCAGGGGGCGAAATCTGGAAACACCATATATTTT. Translation gives CASSYSGFRQGAKSGNTIYF.

V usage is TRBV4-2 and J usage is TRBJ1-5; a weak D match, TRBD1 (5 bases). Trimming removed 0 bases at V and 5 bases at J, with 11 bases between. The CDR3 runs 15 residues. Looked up from germline, CDR1 is LGHNA and CDR2 is YNFKEQ. CDR3 bases: TGTGCCAGCAGCCAAGATCGGGGGGGGTATCAGCCCCAGCATTTT. Protein: CASSQDRGGYQPQHF.

The V gene is TRBV2, the J gene TRBJ2-3; TRBD1 matches at 10 bases. Germline V gene data show CDR1 as SNHLY and CDR2 as FYNNEI. V lost 8 bases, J lost 3 bases, and 5 bases stayed unmatched. CDR3 size: 14 residues. The CDR3 DNA is TGTGCCAGCGGCGGACAGGGGGAAACAGATACGCAGTATTTT. Its translation is CASGGQGETDTQYF.

The gene calls are TRBV11-2 and TRBJ1-1, with a weak D call TRBD1 (6 bases). The germline V gene has CDR1 SGHAT and CDR2 FQNNGV. The CDR3 runs 14 residues. Trimming left V 3 bases short and J 5 bases short, with 13 bases between. CDR3 protein: CASSFGGRGTEAFF. DNA for the CDR3: TGTGCCAGCAGCTTTGGGGGGCGCGGGACTGAAGCTTTCTTT. The variable domain in full, completed from reference TRBV11-2 and TRBJ1-1, reads EAGVAQSPRYKIIEKRQSVAFWCNPISGHATLYWYQQILGQGPKLLIQFQNNGVVDDSQLPKDRFSAERLKGVDSTLKIQPAKLEDSAVYLCASSFGGRGTEAFFGQGTRLTVV.

This rearrangement joins TRBV6-2 or TRBV6-3 to TRBJ1-2; D remains ambiguous. The CDR3 is 14 amino acids. CDR1 and CDR2 (germline): MNHEY, SVGEGT. The V end lost 4 bases, the J end lost 0 bases, and 9 bases lay between the germline ends. The CDR3 protein is CASSWIWANYGYTF. The CDR3 DNA sequence: TGTGCCAGCAGTTGGATATGGGCTAACTATGGCTACACCTTC.

This clonotype was seen just once. V usage is TRBV7-9 and J usage is TRBJ2-7, with TRBD2 as a possible D gene (5 bases). This CDR3 is 16 amino acids long. CDR1 is SEHNR, CDR2 FQNEAQ, per germline (reference sequence). Between the trimmed V and J ends, which lost 0 bases and 0 bases, there was a span of 12 bases. The CDR3 nucleotides read TGTGCCAGCAGCTTAGCTGAGGGTCGGAACTCCTACGAGCAGTACTTC. This codes for CASSLAEGRNSYEQYF.

The V gene is TRBV1, the J gene TRBJ2-2; TRBD1 is taken as the D call from the table, unchecked against the DNA. TRBV1 is shown as a pseudogene. The CDR3 runs 16 residues. The CDR3 sequence: CTSSQEYREHTGELFF. CDR3 in DNA: TGCACCAGCAGCCAAGAGTACAGGGAGCACACCGGGGAGCTGTTTTTT.

The V and J genes are TRBV30 and TRBJ2-3; tentatively, D is TRBD1 or TRBD2 (5 bases each). Germline V CDR1 and CDR2: GTSNPN, SVGIG (reference sequence). V shed 3 bases and J shed 1 base, with 8 bases lying between them. This CDR3 has 13 amino acids. CDR3 in amino acids: CAWSRDRTDTQYF. The CDR3 nucleotides read TGTGCCTGGAGCCGGGACCGCACAGATACGCAGTATTTT.

This clonotype was found once. This sequence joins TRBV20-1 and TRBJ2-5; 8 positions agree with TRBD2. V lost 4 bases to trimming and J lost 3 bases; unmatched junction nucleotides: 7. From germline, CDR1 is DFQATT and CDR2 SNEGSKA (reference sequence). The CDR3 runs 14 residues. The CDR3 DNA reads as TGCAGTGCTAATTTAGCGGGAATTGAAGAGACCCAGTACTTC. It translates to CSANLAGIEETQYF.

The rearrangement joins TRBV7-2 to TRBJ1-2; D gene ambiguous. From germline, CDR1 is SGHTA and CDR2 FQGNSA. There are 13 residues in the CDR3. V shed 4 bases and J shed 4 bases, with 10 bases lying between them. CDR3 coding DNA: TGTGCCAGCAGCTCGCTACCTGTCTATGGCTACACCTTC. This sequence encodes CASSSLPVYGYTF. The complete variable domain, with remaining parts taken from reference TRBV7-2 and TRBJ1-2, reads GAGVSQSPSNKVTEKGKDVELRCDPISGHTALYWYRQSLGQGLEFLIYFQGNSAPDKSGLPSDRFSAERTGGSVSTLTIQRTQQEDSAVYLCASSSLPVYGYTFGSGTRLTVV.

The rearrangement joins TRBV29-1 to TRBJ2-3, with no clear D. The V gene lost 5 bases and the J gene lost 11 bases, with 17 bases spanning the gap. Germline V gene data show CDR1 as SQVTM and CDR2 as ANQGSEA. This CDR3 has 12 amino acids. The CDR3 DNA reads as TGCAGCGTTTCCGCCGATCAGGACCTGCAGTATTTT. This sequence encodes CSVSADQDLQYF.

V and J are TRBV12-5 and TRBJ1-1; D call uncertain. The germline V gene has CDR1 LGHNT and CDR2 FRNRAP. This CDR3 region has 14 residues. V was trimmed by 7 bases and J by 1 base, leaving 13 bases between them. The DNA for the CDR3 is TGTGCTAGTGCCCCCTTTGGCGCGAACACTGAAGCTTTCTTT. This codes for CASAPFGANTEAFF. Together with reference TRBV12-5 and TRBJ1-1, the CDR3 gives the full variable domain: DARVTQTPRHKVTEMGQEVTMRCQPILGHNTVFWYRQTMMQGLELLAYFRNRAPLDDSGMPKDRFSAEMPDATLATLKIQPSEPRDSAVYFCASAPFGANTEAFFGQGTRLTVV.

The rearrangement joins TRBV29-1 to TRBJ1-1, with D possibly being TRBD1 (5 bases). The CDR3 has 15 amino acids. Germline V gene lookup returns CDR1 SQVTM and CDR2 ANQGSEA. V was pared by 6 bases and J by 1 base, with 18 bases between. The CDR3 DNA is TGCAGCGTCCCCGTTCTGAAGGGGCCGAACACTGAAGCTTTCTTT. The encoded protein is CSVPVLKGPNTEAFF.

The J gene is TRBJ2-5, the V gene TRBV28, with a possible D match to TRBD2 (5 bases). Per germline, CDR1 MDHEN and CDR2 SYDVKM. The CDR3 sequence is 13 residues long. Trimming stripped 3 bases from V and 3 bases from J, with 8 bases between. The CDR3 protein is CASSLLREETQYF. For the CDR3, the DNA is TGTGCCAGCAGTTTGTTGCGGGAAGAGACCCAGTACTTC.

The gene calls are TRBV20-1 and TRBJ2-1, with 11 bases lining up with TRBD2. CDR3 length equals 14 residues. The V segment lost 5 bases and the J segment 7 bases; nucleotides outside the gene matches: 7. Germline CDR1 and CDR2: DFQATT and SNEGSKA (reference sequence). The CDR3 is CSARNLAGGNEQFF. The CDR3 DNA reads as TGCAGTGCTCGGAATCTAGCGGGAGGAAATGAGCAGTTCTTC.

The chain employs TRBV5-6 and TRBJ2-1; TRBD2 matches at 7 bases. Germline CDR1 is SGHDT and CDR2 is YYEEEE. The CDR3 totals 15 residues. The V segment lost 6 bases and the J segment 5 bases; nucleotides outside the gene matches: 11. The CDR3 coding sequence is TGTGCCAGCACCATGACTGGGCGGGAGAACAATGAGCAGTTCTTC. Protein sequence: CASTMTGRENNEQFF. Using reference TRBV5-6 and TRBJ2-1 for the parts outside the CDR3, the full variable domain is DAGVTQSPTHLIKTRGQQVTLRCSPKSGHDTVSWYQQALGQGPQFIFQYYEEEERQRGNFPDRFSGHQFPNYSSELNVNALLLGDSALYLCASTMTGRENNEQFFGPGTRLTVL.

J is TRBJ2-1 and V is TRBV27; 14 bases fit TRBD2. CDR3 size: 21 residues. CDR1 is MNHEY and CDR2 is SMNVEV in the germline V gene (reference sequence). V gave up 3 bases and J gave up 1 base; unmatched junction bases: 14. The CDR3 loop reads CASSLRTGVGTSGSSYNEQFF. The CDR3 DNA follows: TGTGCCAGCAGTTTGCGCACGGGGGTGGGGACTAGCGGGAGTTCCTACAATGAGCAGTTCTTC.

V usage is TRBV7-8 and J usage is TRBJ2-5; weak D call: TRBD2 (5 bases). V was clipped by 6 bases and J by 1 base, with 12 bases between them. From germline, CDR1 is SGHVS and CDR2 FQNEAQ. The CDR3 runs to 14 residues. For the CDR3, the DNA is TGTGCCAGCAGGAACGGAGGATTCCAAGAGACCCAGTACTTC. As protein: CASRNGGFQETQYF. Combining the CDR3 with reference TRBV7-8 and TRBJ2-5 gives the whole variable domain GAGVSQSPRYKVAKRGQDVALRCDPISGHVSLFWYQQALGQGPEFLTYFQNEAQLDKSGLPSDRFFAERPEGSVSTLKIQRTQQEDSAVYLCASRNGGFQETQYFGPGTRLLVL.

This chain links TRBV12-3 or TRBV12-4 with TRBJ1-2, with 7 bases lining up with TRBD1. The trim removed 5 bases at V and 2 bases at J, leaving 5 bases unmatched. The CDR3 loop spans 14 amino acids. CDR3 in amino acids: CASSPRQGNYGYTF. The CDR3 nucleotides read TGTGCCAGCAGTCCCCGACAGGGAAACTATGGCTACACCTTC.

The J gene is TRBJ2-1, the V gene TRBV9; 10 bases align to TRBD2. The CDR3 is 21 amino acids. V shed 0 bases and J 6 bases; nucleotides not matched to a gene: 21. Germline V CDR1 and CDR2: SGDLS, YYNGEE. The CDR3 is CASSVATGIGSLAGVGNEQFF. The CDR3 bases are TGTGCCAGCAGCGTAGCTACAGGAATTGGATCGCTAGCGGGAGTCGGCAATGAGCAGTTCTTC. The full variable domain, completed using reference TRBV9 and TRBJ2-1, is DSGVTQTPKHLITATGQRVTLRCSPRSGDLSVYWYQQSLDQGLQFLIQYYNGEERAKGNILERFSAQQFPDLHSELNLSSLELGDSALYFCASSVATGIGSLAGVGNEQFFGPGTRLTVL.

This clonotype was recorded once. Here the CDR3 reads CASSFEGAGANVLTF. CDR3 coding DNA: TGTGCCAGCAGCTTTGAGGGGGCTGGGGCCAACGTCCTGACTTTC. The V call is TRBV7-9, the J call TRBJ2-6, with TRBD1 as a possible D gene (6 bases). Germline V gene sequence: CDR1 SEHNR, CDR2 FQNEAQ (reference sequence). Deletions cut 3 bases from V and 2 bases from J, with 8 bases between. The CDR3 extends over 15 amino acids.

The rearrangement links TRBV11-2 to TRBJ2-3, with 8 bases matching TRBD2. V shed 6 bases, J shed 0 bases, and the junction held 17 bases outside the gene matches. Germline V CDR1 and CDR2: SGHAT, FQNNGV. There are 19 residues in the CDR3. The CDR3 DNA is TGTGCCAGCAGTCGTTACTTACTACTAGCGGAGAGGAGCACAGATACGCAGTATTTT. It encodes CASSRYLLLAERSTDTQYF.

V and J are TRBV10-2 and TRBJ2-2; D gene unclear. The CDR3 has 14 amino acids. Germline V gene lookup returns CDR1 WSHSY and CDR2 SAAADI. With 7 bases removed from V and 2 bases from J, the gap between germline ends came to 11 bases. The CDR3 DNA reads TGCGCCAGCATGCACGGGCACAACACCGGGGAGCTGTTTTTT. Translated: CASMHGHNTGELFF.

On this clonotype: Mismatch with germline at one junction end may stem from a read error. The chain joins TRBV5-4 to TRBJ2-1; tentative D call: TRBD1 (5 bases). CDR3 length: 13 amino acids. Germline V gene sequence: CDR1 SGHNT, CDR2 YYREEE (reference sequence). The CDR3 loop is CASSLGGRAGIVF. DNA for the CDR3: TGTGCCAGCAGCTTGGGTGGTCGGGCAGGGATAGTCTTC.